These 8 T cell receptor beta chains came from one sample sequenced in a study of cytomegalovirus exposure and HLA in healthy donors (dated by TCRdb to about 2017). Libraries were made using the immunoSEQ multiplex PCR assay. For the multiplex PCR, a mixture combining 60 forward primers for TCR Vbeta segments and 13 reverse primers for TCR Jbeta segments was used. TCRdb limited this immuneACCESS table to in-frame rearrangements with V and J called. A share of clones is missing; checked studies link under half to unresolved V genes, and the rest is unexplained. Within this sample are 120,000 or so clones, with roughly 76% of them counted one time only. The ten largest clones take up 3% to 3.5% of the sample. The specimen was PBMCs. These receptors were collected from a woman in her fifties or sixties in good health and CMV-seronegative.

The J gene is TRBJ2-3, the V gene TRBV4-1, with 7 positions matching TRBD2. The V segment lost 1 base and the J segment 0 bases; nucleotides outside the gene matches: 4. CDR1 and CDR2 from the germline V gene are MGHRA and YSYEKL. There are 16 residues in the CDR3. This chain's CDR3 is CASSQVGSGSTDTQYF. For the CDR3, the DNA is TGCGCCAGCAGCCAAGTAGGTAGCGGGAGCACAGATACGCAGTATTTT.

This clone was counted a single time. The V and J genes are TRBV30 and TRBJ1-4; a weak D match, TRBD1 (5 bases). This CDR3 is built from 13 residues. Per the germline V gene, CDR1 is GTSNPN and CDR2 is SVGIG (reference sequence). Between the trimmed V and J ends, which lost 5 bases and 0 bases, there was a span of 7 bases. CDR3 in DNA: TGTGCCTGGGACAGCTCAACTAATGAAAAACTGTTTTTT. This sequence encodes CAWDSSTNEKLFF.

This sequence joins TRBV4-3 and TRBJ2-5; 10 positions match TRBD1. Germline CDR1 and CDR2: LGHNA and YSLEER. The CDR3 runs 19 residues. V was clipped by 0 bases and J by 5 bases; unmatched bases: 15. The CDR3 here is CASSQDERTGTGDLETQYF. CDR3 bases: TGCGCCAGCAGCCAAGATGAGAGAACCGGGACAGGGGATCTGGAGACCCAGTACTTC.

V is TRBV2 and J is TRBJ1-2; D possibly corresponds to TRBD1 (5 bases). Trimming pared 8 bases from V and 4 bases from J, leaving 17 bases between. Germline V gene lookup returns CDR1 SNHLY and CDR2 FYNNEI. The CDR3 runs 14 residues. This CDR3 reads CASRTRLVGYGYTF. CDR3 sequence (DNA): TGTGCCAGCCGGACAAGGCTGGTCGGCTATGGCTACACCTTC. Looking up the rest from reference TRBV2 and TRBJ1-2 gives the full variable domain: EPEVTQTPSHQVTQMGQEVILRCVPISNHLYFYWYRQILGQKVEFLVSFYNNEISEKSEIFDDQFSVERPDGSNFTLKIRSTKLEDSAMYFCASRTRLVGYGYTFGSGTRLTVV.

This clone has a handful of counts. The rearrangement joins TRBV19 to TRBJ1-1, with unresolved D. This CDR3 comprises 14 residues. The germline gives CDR1 LNHDA, CDR2 SQIVND (reference sequence). V was shortened by 2 bases and J by 0 bases, with 7 bases between the two germline ends. The chain's CDR3 is CASSILPVNTEAFF. Written as DNA, the CDR3 is TGTGCCAGTAGTATACTCCCAGTGAACACTGAAGCTTTCTTT.

The chain joins TRBV28 to TRBJ2-1, with 13 positions matching TRBD2. This CDR3 contains 15 residues. V lost 8 bases and J lost 7; bases outside the gene matches: 8. Germline lookup yields CDR1 MDHEN and CDR2 SYDVKM. For the CDR3, the DNA is TGTGCCAGCCTATTGACTAGCGGGAGGAGGAATGAGCAGTTCTTC. Encoded protein: CASLLTSGRRNEQFF.

The rearrangement uses TRBV5-1 and TRBJ2-5, with D perhaps matching TRBD1 (5 bases). V was cut by 5 bases and J by 5 bases, with 13 bases left in between. This CDR3 has 13 residues. Germline V lookup: CDR1 SGHRS, CDR2 YFSETQ. The CDR3 here is CASSLQDLETQYF. The CDR3 nucleotides read TGCGCCAGCAGTTTACAGGACCTGGAGACCCAGTACTTC. Full variable domain (remainder filled in from reference TRBV5-1 and TRBJ2-5): KAGVTQTPRYLIKTRGQQVTLSCSPISGHRSVSWYQQTPGQGLQFLFEYFSETQRNKGNFPGRFSGRQFSNSRSEMNVSTLELGDSALYLCASSLQDLETQYFGPGTRLLVL.

The chain joins TRBV28 to TRBJ1-2; a possible D gene is TRBD1 (5 bases). Looked up from germline, CDR1 is MDHEN and CDR2 is SYDVKM. Trimming cost V 3 bases and J 4 bases, with 12 bases left between them. This CDR3 comprises 14 residues. The CDR3 DNA reads as TGTGCCAGCAGTTTTCTAGGGGATGTCTATGGCTACACCTTC. It yields the protein CASSFLGDVYGYTF.